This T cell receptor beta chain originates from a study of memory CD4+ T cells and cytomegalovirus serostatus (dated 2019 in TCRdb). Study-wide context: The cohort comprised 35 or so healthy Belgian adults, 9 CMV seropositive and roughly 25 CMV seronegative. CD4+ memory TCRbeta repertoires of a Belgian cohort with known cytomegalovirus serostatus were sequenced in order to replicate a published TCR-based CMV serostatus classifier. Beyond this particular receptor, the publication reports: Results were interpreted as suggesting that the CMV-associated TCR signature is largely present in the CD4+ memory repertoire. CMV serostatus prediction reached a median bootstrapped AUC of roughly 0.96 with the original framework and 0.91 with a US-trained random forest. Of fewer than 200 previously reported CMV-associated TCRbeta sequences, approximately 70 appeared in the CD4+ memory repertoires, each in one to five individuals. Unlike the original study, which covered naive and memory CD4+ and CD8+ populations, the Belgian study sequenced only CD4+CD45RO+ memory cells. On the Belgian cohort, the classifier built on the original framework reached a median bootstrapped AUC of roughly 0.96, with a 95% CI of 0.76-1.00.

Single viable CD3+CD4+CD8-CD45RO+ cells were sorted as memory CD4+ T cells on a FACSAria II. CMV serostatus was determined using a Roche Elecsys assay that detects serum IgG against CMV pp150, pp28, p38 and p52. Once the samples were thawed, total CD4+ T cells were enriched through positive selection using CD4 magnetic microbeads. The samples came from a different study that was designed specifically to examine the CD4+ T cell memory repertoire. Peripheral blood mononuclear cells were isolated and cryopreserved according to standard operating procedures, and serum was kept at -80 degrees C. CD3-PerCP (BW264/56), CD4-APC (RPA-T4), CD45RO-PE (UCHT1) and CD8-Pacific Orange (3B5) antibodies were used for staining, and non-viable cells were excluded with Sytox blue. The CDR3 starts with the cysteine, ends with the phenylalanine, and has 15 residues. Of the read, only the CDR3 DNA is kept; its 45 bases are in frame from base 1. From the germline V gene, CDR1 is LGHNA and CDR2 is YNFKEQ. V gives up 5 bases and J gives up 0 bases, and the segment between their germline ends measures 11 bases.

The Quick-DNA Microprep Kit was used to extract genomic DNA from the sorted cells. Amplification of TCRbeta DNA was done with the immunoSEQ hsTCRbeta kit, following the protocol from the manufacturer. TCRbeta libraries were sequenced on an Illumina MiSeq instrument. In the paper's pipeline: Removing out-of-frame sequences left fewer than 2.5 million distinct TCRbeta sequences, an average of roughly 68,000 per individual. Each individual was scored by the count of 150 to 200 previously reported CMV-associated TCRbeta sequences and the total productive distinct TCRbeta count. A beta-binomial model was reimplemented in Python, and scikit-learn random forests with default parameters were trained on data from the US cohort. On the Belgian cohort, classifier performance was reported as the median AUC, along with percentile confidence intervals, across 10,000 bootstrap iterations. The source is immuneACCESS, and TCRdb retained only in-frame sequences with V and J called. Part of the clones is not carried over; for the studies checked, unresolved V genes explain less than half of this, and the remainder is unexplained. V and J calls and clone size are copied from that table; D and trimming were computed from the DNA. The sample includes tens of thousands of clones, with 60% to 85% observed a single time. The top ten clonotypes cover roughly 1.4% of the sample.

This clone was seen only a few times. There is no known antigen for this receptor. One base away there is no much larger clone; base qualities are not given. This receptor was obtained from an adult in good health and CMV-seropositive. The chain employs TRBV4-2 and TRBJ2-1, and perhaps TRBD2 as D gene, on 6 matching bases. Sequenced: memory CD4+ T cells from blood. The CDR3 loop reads CASSWDSSSYNEQFF. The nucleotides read TGTGCCAGCAGCTGGGACTCGAGCTCCTACAATGAGCAGTTCTTC.